This T cell receptor beta chain stems from a study of blood T cell repertoires in COVID-19. Study-level information: Sources were T cells, B-cell-depleted T cells, or PBMCs; the material itself was cDNA or gDNA.

The J segment lost 10 bases and the V segment lost 4 bases, leaving 10 bases of the junction unmatched. Germline CDR1 and CDR2: LGHDT and YNNKEL (reference sequence). The CDR3 totals 14 residues. In the original analysis: By means of reference gene primer amplification, nucleated cell counts were estimated. The method was immunoSEQ multiplex PCR; TCRdb's version includes in-frame clones alone and lacks a portion of them. V, J and clone size are those of that table, while D and trimming were read from the DNA. The sample yields just under 95,000 clones, about four fifths seen once. The TCR comes from a human donor in a cohort sampled during active COVID-19. The chain carries TRBV3-1 (or the pseudogene TRBV3-2) and TRBJ1-5, with 7 bases fitting TRBD1. Sequenced input: peripheral blood. CDR3 sequence (DNA): TGTGCCAGCAGCCCCGGGACAGCCGCTACCCCCCAGCATTTT. Encoded protein: CASSPGTAATPQHF.